Presented here are 3 T cell receptor beta chains from one specimen sequenced in a study of post-analysis software for immune sequencing data. Study findings and constraints: Five or six TRBV segments were significantly more frequent in patients than in controls. TRBV5-6, TRBV5-1 and TRBV20-1 were among these segments.

No antigen has been identified for these receptors. Tagging with unique molecular identifiers was a feature of the TCR beta cDNA libraries. TCRdb re-called the PCR reads through MiXCR, storing one row per CDR3 protein. The repertoire holds about 190,000 distinct CDR3 sequences, 25% to 35% seen once, with roughly 3.4% in the top ten. The sequenced material came from blood. The receptors here all came from a girl aged 2-17 years with multiple sclerosis.

This chain connects TRBV5-4 to TRBJ1-1, with D unresolved. This CDR3 contains 13 residues. Germline lookup yields CDR1 SGHNT and CDR2 YYREEE (reference sequence). The V end was cut by 0 bases, the J end by 5 bases, with 8 bases between. In nucleotides, the CDR3 is TGTGCCAGCAGCTTGGGGGGAAGGACTGAAGCTTTCTTT. It is translated as CASSLGGRTEAFF.

This clonotype appeared many times. The chain recombines TRBV20-1 with TRBJ2-5; tentative D call: TRBD2 (5 bases). The germline CDR1 and CDR2 sequences are DFQATT and SNEGSKA (reference sequence). The CDR3 covers 11 residues. Trimming stripped 1 base from V and 9 bases from J, with 9 bases between. The CDR3 DNA follows: TGCAGTGCTAGAGCACCGAGGGCCCAGTACTTC. The encoded protein is CSARAPRAQYF.

The table lists this clonotype with a few counts. The chain combines TRBV27 with TRBJ2-5, with 10 positions matching TRBD2. CDR1 is MNHEY and CDR2 is SMNVEV in the germline V gene (reference sequence). The CDR3 covers 15 residues. The V gene end was trimmed by 3 bases and the J gene end by 11 bases; junction bases not matched to a gene: 12. CDR3 protein: CASSFMASGSQEQYF. The CDR3 bases are TGTGCCAGCAGTTTCATGGCTAGCGGGAGCCAAGAGCAGTACTTC.